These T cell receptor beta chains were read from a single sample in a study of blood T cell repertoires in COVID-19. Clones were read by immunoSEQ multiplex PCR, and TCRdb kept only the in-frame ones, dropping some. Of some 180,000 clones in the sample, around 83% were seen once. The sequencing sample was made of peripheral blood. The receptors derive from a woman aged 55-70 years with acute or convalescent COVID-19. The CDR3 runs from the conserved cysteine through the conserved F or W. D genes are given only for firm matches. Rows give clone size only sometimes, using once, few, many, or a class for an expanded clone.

CDR3nt: TGTGCCAGCAGCGTAGAGGCAGGGCTGCTTTCACCCCTCCACTTT
CDR3aa: CASSVEAGLLSPLHF
abundance: .
j_gene: TRBJ1-6
v_gene: TRBV9
d_gene: .

CDR3nt: TGTGCCAGCAGCGTCTCCCCTGGGAGCTACGAGCAGTACTTC
CDR3aa: CASSVSPGSYEQYF
abundance: .
j_gene: TRBJ2-7
v_gene: TRBV9
d_gene: .

CDR3nt: TGTGCCAGCAGTCCCGTCGCGGGGAGCTCCTACGAGCAGTACTTC
CDR3aa: CASSPVAGSSYEQYF
abundance: .
j_gene: TRBJ2-7
v_gene: TRBV11-1
d_gene: .

CDR3nt: TGTGCCAGCAGCCCATCTGTCCCTACCTCCACTGAAGCTTTCTTT
CDR3aa: CASSPSVPTSTEAFF
abundance: .
j_gene: TRBJ1-1
v_gene: TRBV7-9
d_gene: .

CDR3nt: TGTGCCAGCAGCCAGGGACTAGCGGGAGCAGGTGAGCAGTTCTTC
CDR3aa: CASSQGLAGAGEQFF
abundance: .
j_gene: TRBJ2-1
v_gene: TRBV7-3
d_gene: TRBD2

CDR3nt: TGTGCCAGCAGCGTAAGATGGAGGGATGAAAAACTGTTTTTT
CDR3aa: CASSVRWRDEKLFF
abundance: .
j_gene: TRBJ1-4
v_gene: TRBV9
d_gene: .

CDR3nt: TGTGCCACCAGCAGAGAAGGGACACCTAATCAGCCCCAGCATTTT
CDR3aa: CATSREGTPNQPQHF
abundance: .
j_gene: TRBJ1-5
v_gene: TRBV15
d_gene: .

CDR3nt: TGCGCCAGCCGGGACAGCTCTGGAAACACCATATATTTT
CDR3aa: CASRDSSGNTIYF
abundance: .
j_gene: TRBJ1-3
v_gene: TRBV10-2
d_gene: TRBD1

CDR3nt: TGTGCCAGCAGCTTCGGAGGCAGGGGGAATCAGCCCCAGCATTTT
CDR3aa: CASSFGGRGNQPQHF
abundance: .
j_gene: TRBJ1-5
v_gene: TRBV5-5
d_gene: TRBD1

CDR3nt: TGTGCCAGCAGCCCCGGGACAGGGGTACAAGAGACCCAGTACTTC
CDR3aa: CASSPGTGVQETQYF
abundance: .
j_gene: TRBJ2-5
v_gene: TRBV7-9
d_gene: TRBD1

CDR3nt: TGTGCCAGCAGTTTAGGCGGGGCAACTAATGAAAAACTGTTTTTT
CDR3aa: CASSLGGATNEKLFF
abundance: .
j_gene: TRBJ1-4
v_gene: TRBV28
d_gene: .

CDR3nt: TGTGCCAGCAGTTTGTTAGGGAGTACGGGCAATCAGCCCCAGCATTTT
CDR3aa: CASSLLGSTGNQPQHF
abundance: .
j_gene: TRBJ1-5
v_gene: TRBV27
d_gene: .

CDR3nt: TGCGCCAGCAGCCACCAAGGGGGCGAGCAGTACTTC
CDR3aa: CASSHQGGEQYF
abundance: .
j_gene: TRBJ2-7
v_gene: TRBV4-1
d_gene: .

CDR3nt: TGCGCCAGCAGCTTGGAGGGGGCAGGGATGAACACTGAAGCTTTCTTT
CDR3aa: CASSLEGAGMNTEAFF
abundance: .
j_gene: TRBJ1-1
v_gene: TRBV5-1
d_gene: TRBD1

CDR3nt: TGTGCCAGCACCGCAAATGTGAGGGTAGCCCAGCATTTT
CDR3aa: CASTANVRVAQHF
abundance: few
j_gene: TRBJ1-5
v_gene: TRBV28
d_gene: .

CDR3nt: TGCGCCAGCAGCCAAGATGGTGCGGGGGGTAATCAGCCCCAGCATTTT
CDR3aa: CASSQDGAGGNQPQHF
abundance: few
j_gene: TRBJ1-5
v_gene: TRBV4-1
d_gene: .

CDR3nt: TGTGCCAGCCGGGGGGGCGCGGGTGAAAAACTGTTTTTT
CDR3aa: CASRGGAGEKLFF
abundance: .
j_gene: TRBJ1-4
v_gene: TRBV27
d_gene: .

CDR3nt: TGTGCCAGCGACCCCGCCGGACTCAAGGGAAGCGACTATGGCTACACCTTC
CDR3aa: CASDPAGLKGSDYGYTF
abundance: .
j_gene: TRBJ1-2
v_gene: TRBV28
d_gene: .

CDR3nt: TGTGCCAGTAGTTACCCGACAGGGGGCTCCATGAACACTGAAGCTTTCTTT
CDR3aa: CASSYPTGGSMNTEAFF
abundance: .
j_gene: TRBJ1-1
v_gene: TRBV19
d_gene: TRBD1

CDR3nt: TGCAGTGCTAGAAACAGTATCGAACAGTACTTC
CDR3aa: CSARNSIEQYF
abundance: .
j_gene: TRBJ2-7
v_gene: TRBV20-1
d_gene: .

CDR3nt: TGTGCCAGTAGGATAGACAGGGCCCACTATGGCTACACCTTC
CDR3aa: CASRIDRAHYGYTF
abundance: .
j_gene: TRBJ1-2
v_gene: TRBV19
d_gene: TRBD1

CDR3nt: TGTGCCAGCATGGCCAGTCAAGAGACCCAGTACTTC
CDR3aa: CASMASQETQYF
abundance: .
j_gene: TRBJ2-5
v_gene: TRBV2
d_gene: .

CDR3nt: TGCGCCAGCAGCCAAGATTCACAGGGCTATGGAAACACCATATATTTT
CDR3aa: CASSQDSQGYGNTIYF
abundance: .
j_gene: TRBJ1-3
v_gene: TRBV4-1
d_gene: .

CDR3nt: TGTGCCAGCAGTGAAACGGGGGGGCCGTTCTTC
CDR3aa: CASSETGGPFF
abundance: .
j_gene: TRBJ2-1
v_gene: TRBV2
d_gene: TRBD2

CDR3nt: TGTGCCAGCAGCATACAGACAGGGAATACTAATGAAAAACTGTTTTTT
CDR3aa: CASSIQTGNTNEKLFF
abundance: once
j_gene: TRBJ1-4
v_gene: TRBV7-6
d_gene: TRBD1

CDR3nt: TGTGCCAGCAGCACAAGGGGGGAGACCCAGTACTTC
CDR3aa: CASSTRGETQYF
abundance: .
j_gene: TRBJ2-5
v_gene: TRBV7-9
d_gene: .

CDR3nt: TGTGCCAGCAGTTATGGGGCGGGACTAGTACAAGAGACCCAGTACTTC
CDR3aa: CASSYGAGLVQETQYF
abundance: .
j_gene: TRBJ2-5
v_gene: TRBV6-5
d_gene: TRBD2

CDR3nt: TGTGCCAGCAGTTTAGGGACAGGGCTTTATGGCAATCAGCCCCAGCATTTT
CDR3aa: CASSLGTGLYGNQPQHF
abundance: .
j_gene: TRBJ1-5
v_gene: TRBV28
d_gene: TRBD1

CDR3nt: TGCAGTGCTAGTCTGGGAGTGGGTAGCAATCAGCCCCAGCATTTT
CDR3aa: CSASLGVGSNQPQHF
abundance: .
j_gene: TRBJ1-5
v_gene: TRBV20-1
d_gene: .

CDR3nt: TGTGCCAGCACCTTAGCGGGGCCTAAGGACATTCAGTACTTC
CDR3aa: CASTLAGPKDIQYF
abundance: .
j_gene: TRBJ2-4
v_gene: TRBV28
d_gene: TRBD2

CDR3nt: TGTGCCAGTAGTATAGGACACCCTAATGAAAAACTGTTTTTT
CDR3aa: CASSIGHPNEKLFF
abundance: once
j_gene: TRBJ1-4
v_gene: TRBV19
d_gene: .

CDR3nt: TGTGCCAGCAGCGCGGGACGGTTAGGGGAGACCCAGTACTTC
CDR3aa: CASSAGRLGETQYF
abundance: .
j_gene: TRBJ2-5
v_gene: TRBV2
d_gene: .

CDR3nt: TGTGCCAGCAGCAAACCTTTTGGGACAGACTCCTACGAGCAGTACTTC
CDR3aa: CASSKPFGTDSYEQYF
abundance: .
j_gene: TRBJ2-7
v_gene: TRBV7-8
d_gene: TRBD1

CDR3nt: TGCGCCAGCAGCCAAGATTGGCTAGCGGTCTCAGAGCAGTACTTC
CDR3aa: CASSQDWLAVSEQYF
abundance: .
j_gene: TRBJ2-7
v_gene: TRBV4-1
d_gene: TRBD2

CDR3nt: TGTGCCAGCAGCCAATTAGCGGCAGGCACAGATACGCAGTATTTT
CDR3aa: CASSQLAAGTDTQYF
abundance: .
j_gene: TRBJ2-3
v_gene: TRBV2
d_gene: .

CDR3nt: TGTGCCAGCATAGGAGGGCTGAACACCGGGGAGCTGTTTTTT
CDR3aa: CASIGGLNTGELFF
abundance: .
j_gene: TRBJ2-2
v_gene: TRBV28
d_gene: .

CDR3nt: TGCGCCAGCAGCTTGGAGGACAGACCAATGAACACTGAAGCTTTCTTT
CDR3aa: CASSLEDRPMNTEAFF
abundance: .
j_gene: TRBJ1-1
v_gene: TRBV5-1
d_gene: .

CDR3nt: TGTGCCAGCAGTTCCAGGGCACCACTGAAGAACACTGAAGCTTTCTTT
CDR3aa: CASSSRAPLKNTEAFF
abundance: .
j_gene: TRBJ1-1
v_gene: TRBV6-5
d_gene: .

CDR3nt: TGTGCCAGTAGTATTGAAAGGGGTGGCTACACCTTC
CDR3aa: CASSIERGGYTF
abundance: .
j_gene: TRBJ1-2
v_gene: TRBV19
d_gene: .

CDR3nt: TGTGCCAGCAGCTTAGGCGGGAGCACCTTGGAGACCCAGTACTTC
CDR3aa: CASSLGGSTLETQYF
abundance: few
j_gene: TRBJ2-5
v_gene: TRBV7-9
d_gene: TRBD2

CDR3nt: TGCAGTGCTAGTCTAGGTGGGACAGGGGTAAATCAGCCCCAGCATTTT
CDR3aa: CSASLGGTGVNQPQHF
abundance: .
j_gene: TRBJ1-5
v_gene: TRBV20-1
d_gene: TRBD1

CDR3nt: TGTGCCAGCAGCTTAGGACCGACAGGGGTGACTGAAGCTTTCTTT
CDR3aa: CASSLGPTGVTEAFF
abundance: .
j_gene: TRBJ1-1
v_gene: TRBV7-9
d_gene: TRBD1

CDR3nt: TGTGCCAGCACCTCCTTGTACGAGCAGTACTTC
CDR3aa: CASTSLYEQYF
abundance: .
j_gene: TRBJ2-7
v_gene: TRBV5-5
d_gene: .